This is a list of T cell receptor beta chains from one sample in a study of OX40 agonist ivuxolimab in advanced cancers. Sequencing was performed with immunoSEQ multiplex PCR; in TCRdb, only in-frame clones are kept and a portion is missing. The sample yields some 90,000 clones, 80% to 90% seen once. Sequences were derived from CD4+ or CD8+ T cells sorted from blood, sampled in a trial of the OX40 agonist ivuxolimab. The receptor set was obtained from an adult with an advanced solid tumor such as melanoma, head and neck, liver or kidney cancer. Each CDR3 is given with its conserved first and last residue.

v_gene,CDR3aa
TRBV18,CASSPQPGRSSGNTIYF
TRBV30,CAWRPRQGIPGELFF
TRBV11-3,CASSPGGNQETQYF
TRBV10-2,CASSDRTGEAYNEQFF
TRBV23-1,CASILDRDIYSEQFF
TRBV7-2,CASSPFFDTQYF
TRBV27,CASSLSGNRVITDTQYF
TRBV18,CASSPTDEQFF
TRBV5-6,CASSLPLRGEQFF
TRBV5-4,CASSSTLYGELFF
TRBV5-1,CASSVGGSETQYF
TRBV6-4,CASSVEAGSYNEQFF
TRBV4-3,CASSQEGRGVAGASYNEQFF
TRBV11-2,CASSPAQGSAETEKLFF
TRBV6-6,CASSSPYYEQYF
TRBV27,CASRRTTGRNTEAFF
TRBV5-1,CASSLGDRGTTGELFF
TRBV19,CASSIQGAPSNQPQHF
TRBV5-1,CASSIQGGNTEAFF
TRBV6-6,CASSPLTGVGNTIYF
TRBV6-1,CATQRGQGNQPQHF
TRBV27,CASSFLGGRAQRGNEQFF
TRBV21-1,CASRKGVGTVYGYTF
TRBV11-2,CASSPRTSGRWGETQYF
TRBV5-1,CASSLGAGDGSTDTQYF
TRBV7-3,CASSSGLAGAADTQYF
TRBV7-6,CASSLGSSGRSGTQYF
TRBV6-1,CAISGLAGVRNTGELFF
TRBV29-1,CSVQNRGFGTEAFF
TRBV21-1,CASSGIANYGYTF
TRBV6-5,CASSHRVTGYGYTF
TRBV6-1,CASSPEVNYGYTF
TRBV9,CASSPGTSGRVGGELFF
TRBV6-5,CASSYSDRVDTIYF
TRBV2,CASHRDSNQPQHF
TRBV28,CASSLLTGTNNQPQHF
TRBV4-1,CASSQDDGGGKQFF
TRBV5-6,CASSFSLEAFF
TRBV5-4,CASSSFRGRGDTEAFF
TRBV5-1,CASSPFLGGEGGSPLHF
TRBV6-1,CASSVAHDTQYF
TRBV7-9,CASSSAGGTDTQYF
TRBV27,CASSLDVTVASGYTF
TRBV5-6,CASSSEVFRTENTGELFF
TRBV5-1,CASSHGTDFSTQHF
TRBV7-6,CASSRHDRAYGYTF
TRBV11-3,CASTIQSSGANVLTF
TRBV7-9,CASSFTSSLGEQYF
TRBV29-1,CSAGQVKNIQYF
TRBV1,CTSSQDNDWKYLSSYNEQFF